Here is one T cell receptor (beta chain) with its context. No cognate antigen has been identified for it. Qualities for individual bases were not recorded, and no much larger clone is one base off. The sample belongs to a study of technical replicates of blood from several donors (dated by TCRdb to the late 2010s). Trimming takes 3 bases from V and 6 bases from J, and the germline ends sit 14 bases apart. Reading from cysteine to phenylalanine, the CDR3 counts 14 amino acids. Only CDR3 DNA remains: 42 bases, in frame from the first base. From a lookup of the germline V gene, CDR1 and CDR2 are ENHRY and SYGVKD. The library was made by the immunoSEQ multiplex PCR assay. TCRdb retrieved this table from immuneACCESS and kept in-frame rearrangements only. Not all clones are present; in checked studies, unresolved V genes account for under half, and no reason is known for the remainder. This sample is represented by about 94,000 clones; about 96% of them were singletons. The top ten clones comprise 0.2% to 0.25% of the sample.

The rearranged segments are TRBV10-3 and TRBJ1-2, and TRBD1 may be the D gene, going by 6 matching bases. The sample consisted of T cells isolated from PBMCs. The receptor comes from a human donor in good health. The CDR3 is CAISDKEQGHGYTF. The DNA reads as follows: TGTGCCATCAGTGATAAGGAACAGGGTCATGGCTACACCTTC.